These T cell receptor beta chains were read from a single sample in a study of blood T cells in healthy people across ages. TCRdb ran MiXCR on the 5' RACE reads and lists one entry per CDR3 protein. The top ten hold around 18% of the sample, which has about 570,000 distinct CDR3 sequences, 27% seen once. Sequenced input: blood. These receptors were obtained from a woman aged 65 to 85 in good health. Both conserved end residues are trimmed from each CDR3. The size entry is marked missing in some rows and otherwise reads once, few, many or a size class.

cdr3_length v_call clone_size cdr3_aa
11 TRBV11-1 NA AAGAGEAYEQY
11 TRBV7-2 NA ASSTGLEGTQY
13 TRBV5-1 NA ASSLEQRSYNEQF
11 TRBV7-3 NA ASSSIVFGELF
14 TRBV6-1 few ASRPSIAGANYEQY
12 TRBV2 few ASSEGRKQETQY
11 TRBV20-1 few SAQGQENQPQH
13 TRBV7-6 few ASSRTGQGSYEQY
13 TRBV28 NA ASSEPGLSQETQY
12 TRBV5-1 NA ASSGTGVTDTQY
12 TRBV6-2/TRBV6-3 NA ASRTGTAGNTIY
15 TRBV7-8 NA ASSSRDRVLTKETQY
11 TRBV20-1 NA SARGLLQETQY
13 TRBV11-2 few ASSLAYTLNTEAF
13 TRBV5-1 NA ASSGTGAMNTEAF
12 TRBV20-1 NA STGEGTSTDTQY
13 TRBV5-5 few ASSRPPIFQETQY
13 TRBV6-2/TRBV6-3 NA ASTKGGGDTGELF
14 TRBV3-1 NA ASSQSGSGQGHGYT
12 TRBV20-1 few SSGQSSSTDTQY
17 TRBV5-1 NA ASSLGLAGPTLTNNEQF
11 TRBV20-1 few SAPERDQETQY
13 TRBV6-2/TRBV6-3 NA ASSLQGGVTYEQY
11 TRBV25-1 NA ASLRTGNTEAF
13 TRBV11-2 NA ASSRDTGRQETQY
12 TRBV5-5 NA ASSFQDRIETQY
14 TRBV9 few ASSVVRGSRNTEAF